This record covers a single TCR beta chain. The sample holds other DNA sequences that translate to the same CDR3. This entry comes from a study of shared clonotypes between healthy human individuals. The V gene's germline CDR1 is LNHDA and CDR2 SQIVND (reference sequence). With 5 bases removed from V and 5 bases from J, the gap between germline ends came to 9 bases. The CDR3 has 12 residues. The method was immunoSEQ multiplex PCR; TCRdb's version includes in-frame clones alone and lacks a portion of them. The sample has 2 million to 2.5 million clones; 85% to 95% are singletons. The sequence derives from a man aged 18 to 30 in good health. Some clones in this sample may be carry-over from other donors' samples. The specimen was naive CD4+ T cells from PBMCs. Subset: CD45RA+ positively selected. The chain links TRBV19 to TRBJ2-5; D gene unclear. CDR3 loop: CASSFYRETQYF. CDR3 bases: TGTGCCAGTAGTTTCTATAGGGAGACCCAGTACTTC.